Reported below is one T cell receptor (beta chain). Trimming stripped 2 bases from V and 1 base from J, with 8 bases between. Germline V CDR1 and CDR2: SGHDN, FVKESK. The CDR3 contains 14 residues. The record originates from a study of OX40 agonist ivuxolimab in advanced cancers. Study background: The study enrolled dose-escalation patients with hepatocellular carcinoma, melanoma, renal cell or head and neck cancer.

The protocol was immunoSEQ multiplex PCR, while the TCRdb copy is restricted to in-frame clones and leaves out a portion. The sample contains 98,000 or so clones, 75% to 90% of which appear only once. This TCR came from an adult with an advanced solid tumor such as melanoma, head and neck, liver or kidney cancer. The chain couples TRBV14 to TRBJ1-1; TRBD1 is a possible D gene (6 bases). The starting material was CD4+ or CD8+ T cells sorted from blood, obtained in a trial of the OX40 agonist ivuxolimab. The DNA of the CDR3 is TGTGCCAGCAGCCAAACACAGGGGAACACTGAAGCTTTCTTT. Residues: CASSQTQGNTEAFF.